This T cell receptor beta chain was profiled in a study of blood T cell repertoires in COVID-19. Sequenced by immunoSEQ multiplex PCR; TCRdb stores in-frame clones only, minus some. Of 250,000 or so clones listed, 85% to 90% are singletons. Recruits, aged about 18 to 89 years, lived in 24 US areas. Cohorts were determined from participant-reported clinical history. The trim removed 0 bases at V and 6 bases at J, leaving 7 bases unmatched. The CDR3 loop spans 16 amino acids. The V gene's germline CDR1 is SGHNT and CDR2 YENEEA. The gene calls are TRBV11-3 and TRBJ2-1; 8 bases line up with TRBD1. The source material was PBMCs or T cells enriched from blood (not recorded which). This clonotype originated in a woman aged 30 to 39 with acute COVID-19. The CDR3 nucleotides read TGTGCCAGCAGCTTAGATGGGCAGGGGGCGACCAATGAGCAGTTCTTC. Translation gives CASSLDGQGATNEQFF. The whole variable domain, remainder taken from reference TRBV11-3 and TRBJ2-1, is EAGVVQSPRYKIIEKKQPVAFWCNPISGHNTLYWYLQNLGQGPELLIRYENEEAVDDSQLPKDRFSAERLKGVDSTLKIQPAELGDSAVYLCASSLDGQGATNEQFFGPGTRLTVL.